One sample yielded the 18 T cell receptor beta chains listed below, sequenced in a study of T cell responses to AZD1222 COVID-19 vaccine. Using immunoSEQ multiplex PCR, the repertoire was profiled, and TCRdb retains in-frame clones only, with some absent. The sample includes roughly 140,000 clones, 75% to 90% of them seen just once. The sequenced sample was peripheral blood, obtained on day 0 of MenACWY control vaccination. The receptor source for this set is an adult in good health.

The CDR3 DNA reads as TGCGCCAGCAGCCAAACGACAGGGCCGGGAGAGCCCCAGCATTTT. This sequence encodes CASSQTTGPGEPQHF. This chain uses TRBV4-1 with TRBJ1-5, with 7 nucleotides matching TRBD1. Losses at the gene ends were 2 bases for V and 8 bases for J; bases not matched to a gene: 9. The CDR3 length is 15 residues. Germline V lookup: CDR1 MGHRA, CDR2 YSYEKL.

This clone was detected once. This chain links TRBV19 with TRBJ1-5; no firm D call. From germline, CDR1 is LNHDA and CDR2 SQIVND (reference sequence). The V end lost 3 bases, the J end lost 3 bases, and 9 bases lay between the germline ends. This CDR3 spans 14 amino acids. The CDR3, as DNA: TGTGCCAGTAGTATTGTCAGTCCCAATCAGCCCCAGCATTTT. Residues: CASSIVSPNQPQHF.

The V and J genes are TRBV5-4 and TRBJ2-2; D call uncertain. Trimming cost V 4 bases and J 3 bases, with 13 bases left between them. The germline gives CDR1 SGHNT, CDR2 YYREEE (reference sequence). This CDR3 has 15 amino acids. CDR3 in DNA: TGTGCCAGCAGCCCCGTTGGATCAGACACCGGGGAGCTGTTTTTT. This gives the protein CASSPVGSDTGELFF.

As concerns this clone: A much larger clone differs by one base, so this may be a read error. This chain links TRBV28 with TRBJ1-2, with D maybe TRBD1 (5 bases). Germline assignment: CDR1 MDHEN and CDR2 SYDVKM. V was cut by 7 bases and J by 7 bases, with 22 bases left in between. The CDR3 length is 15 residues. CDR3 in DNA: TGTGCCAGCAATTTTTCGTTTCGGGCAGGGTTTGGCTACACCTTC. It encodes CASNFSFRAGFGYTF.

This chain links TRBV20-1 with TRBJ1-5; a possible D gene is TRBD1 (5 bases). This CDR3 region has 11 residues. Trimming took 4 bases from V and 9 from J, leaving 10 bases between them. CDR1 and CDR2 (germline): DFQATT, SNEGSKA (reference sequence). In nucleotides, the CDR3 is TGCAGTGCTACATATACAGGGCCCCAGCATTTT. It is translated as CSATYTGPQHF.

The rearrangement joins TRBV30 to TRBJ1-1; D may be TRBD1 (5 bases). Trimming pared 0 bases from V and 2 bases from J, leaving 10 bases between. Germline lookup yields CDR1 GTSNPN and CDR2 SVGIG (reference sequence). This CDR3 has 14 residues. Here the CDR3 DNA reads TGTGCCTGGAGTGTAAGAGGGGCCAACACTGAAGCTTTCTTT. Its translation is CAWSVRGANTEAFF.

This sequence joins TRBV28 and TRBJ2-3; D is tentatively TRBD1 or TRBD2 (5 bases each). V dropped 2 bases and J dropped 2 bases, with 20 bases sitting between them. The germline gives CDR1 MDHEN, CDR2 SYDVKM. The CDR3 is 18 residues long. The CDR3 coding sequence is TGTGCCAGCAGTTTAGAGGTTCGGGGCCCTAGCCTCACAGATACGCAGTATTTT. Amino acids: CASSLEVRGPSLTDTQYF.

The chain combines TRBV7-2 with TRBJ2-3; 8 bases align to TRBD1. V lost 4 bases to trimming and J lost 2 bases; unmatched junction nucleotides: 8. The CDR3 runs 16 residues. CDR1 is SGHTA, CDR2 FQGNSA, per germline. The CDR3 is CASSSWTGRLTDTQYF. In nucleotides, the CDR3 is TGTGCCAGCAGCTCCTGGACAGGGAGACTCACAGATACGCAGTATTTT.

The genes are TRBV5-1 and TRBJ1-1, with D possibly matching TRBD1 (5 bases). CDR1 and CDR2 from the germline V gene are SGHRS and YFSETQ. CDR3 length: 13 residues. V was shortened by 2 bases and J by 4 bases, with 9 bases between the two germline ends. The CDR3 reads CASSLMGGTEAFF. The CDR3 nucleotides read TGCGCCAGCAGCTTAATGGGGGGCACTGAAGCTTTCTTT. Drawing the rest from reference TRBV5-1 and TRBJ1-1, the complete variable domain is KAGVTQTPRYLIKTRGQQVTLSCSPISGHRSVSWYQQTPGQGLQFLFEYFSETQRNKGNFPGRFSGRQFSNSRSEMNVSTLELGDSALYLCASSLMGGTEAFFGQGTRLTVV.

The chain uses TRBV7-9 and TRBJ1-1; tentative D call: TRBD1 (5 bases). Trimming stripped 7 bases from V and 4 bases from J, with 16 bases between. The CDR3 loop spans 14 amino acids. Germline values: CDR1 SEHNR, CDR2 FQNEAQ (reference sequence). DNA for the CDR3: TGTGCCAGCAACCGAGGGGATTTGGGCACTGAAGCTTTCTTT. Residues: CASNRGDLGTEAFF.

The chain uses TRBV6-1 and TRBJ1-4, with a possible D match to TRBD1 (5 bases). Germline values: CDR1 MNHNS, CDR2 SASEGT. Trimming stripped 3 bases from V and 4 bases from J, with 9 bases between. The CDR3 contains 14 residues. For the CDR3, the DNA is TGTGCCAGCAGTGATGGGGGACGTAATGAAAAACTGTTTTTT. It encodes CASSDGGRNEKLFF.

CDR3 residues: CASSQGWATNNEQFF. DNA of the CDR3: TGTGCCAGCAGCCAAGGATGGGCTACTAACAATGAGCAGTTCTTC. The chain combines TRBV3-1 (or the pseudogene TRBV3-2) with TRBJ2-1; no definite D call. The CDR3 totals 15 residues. CDR1 is LGHDT, CDR2 YNNKEL, per germline (reference sequence). The V end was cut by 1 base, the J end by 5 bases, with 12 bases between.

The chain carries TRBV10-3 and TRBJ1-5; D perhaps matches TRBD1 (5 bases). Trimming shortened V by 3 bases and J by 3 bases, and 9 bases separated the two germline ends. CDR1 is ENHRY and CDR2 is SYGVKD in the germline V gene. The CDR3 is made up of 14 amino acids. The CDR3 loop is CAISEGHTNQPQHF. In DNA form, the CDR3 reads TGTGCCATCAGTGAAGGACATACCAATCAGCCCCAGCATTTT.

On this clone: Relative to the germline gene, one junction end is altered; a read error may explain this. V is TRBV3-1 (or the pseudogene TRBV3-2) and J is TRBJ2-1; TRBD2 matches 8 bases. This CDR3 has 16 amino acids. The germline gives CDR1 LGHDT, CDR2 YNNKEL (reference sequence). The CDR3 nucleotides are TGTGCCAGCAGTCAAGGGGCGGGGGGCCCCTACAATGAGCAGTTCTTC. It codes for CASSQGAGGPYNEQFF.

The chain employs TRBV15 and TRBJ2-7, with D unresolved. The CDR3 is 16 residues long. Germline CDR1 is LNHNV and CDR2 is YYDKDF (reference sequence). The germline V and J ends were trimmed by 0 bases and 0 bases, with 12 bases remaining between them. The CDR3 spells CATSRDGQADSYEQYF. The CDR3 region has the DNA TGTGCCACCAGCAGAGATGGCCAGGCCGACTCCTACGAGCAGTACTTC.

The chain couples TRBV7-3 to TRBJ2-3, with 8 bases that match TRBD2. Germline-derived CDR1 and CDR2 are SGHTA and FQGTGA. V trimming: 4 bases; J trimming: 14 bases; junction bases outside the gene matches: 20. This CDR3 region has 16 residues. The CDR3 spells CASSSPGSGGFRGMYF. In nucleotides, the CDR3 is TGTGCCAGCAGCTCCCCCGGCAGCGGGGGCTTTCGGGGGATGTATTTT.

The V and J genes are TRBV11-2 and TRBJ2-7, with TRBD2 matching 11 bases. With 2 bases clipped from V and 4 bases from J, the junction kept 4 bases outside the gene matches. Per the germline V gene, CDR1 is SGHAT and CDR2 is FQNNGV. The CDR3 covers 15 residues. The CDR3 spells CASSLLAGGFYEQYV. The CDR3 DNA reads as TGTGCCAGCAGCTTACTAGCGGGGGGATTTTACGAGCAGTACGTC.

The CDR3: CASSLELGTGELFF. The CDR3 bases are TGTGCCAGCAGCTTAGAACTGGGGACCGGGGAGCTGTTTTTT. The chain joins TRBV7-8 to TRBJ2-2, with unresolved D. Trimming removed 1 base at V and 5 bases at J, with 8 bases between. CDR3 length: 14 amino acids. Germline V lookup: CDR1 SGHVS, CDR2 FQNEAQ.